This TCR beta chain derives from a study of blood T cell repertoires in COVID-19. The wider study: From the United States, Italy and Spain came samples of acute and convalescent COVID-19. Sources were T cells, B-cell-depleted T cells, or PBMCs; the material itself was cDNA or gDNA.

Deletions cut 1 base from V and 4 bases from J, with 14 bases between. The CDR3 is 16 residues long. CDR1 and CDR2 (germline): SEHNR, FQNEAQ (reference sequence). In the authors' workflow: Quantification of nucleated cells was approximated via reference gene primer amplification. Here immunoSEQ multiplex PCR was the method, and the copy in TCRdb shows in-frame clones only, minus some. V and J calls and clone size are copied from that table; D and trimming were computed from the DNA. The table lists some 220,000 clones, around 80% of them singletons. The table lists this clone with a count of one. The clonotype originates from a woman in her sixties or seventies with acute or convalescent COVID-19. Source material: peripheral blood. The chain links TRBV7-9 to TRBJ1-3, with D maybe TRBD1 (5 bases). The CDR3 protein is CASSLEWQGPGNTIYF. CDR3 bases: TGTGCCAGCAGCTTAGAGTGGCAGGGTCCCGGAAACACCATATATTTT.